What follows describes a single T cell receptor (beta chain). Its matching antigen is unknown. This specimen comes from a study of T cell responses to AZD1222 COVID-19 vaccine. Study summary: Investigators merged groups given second doses at roughly 4 or roughly 12 weeks. Overall study results and limits: Compared with day 0, the breadth and depth of the Spike-specific TCR repertoire rose significantly after two doses of AZD1222. There were mostly white British donors and more females than males, and clonal diversity was possibly underestimated.

This table comes from immunoSEQ multiplex PCR, and its TCRdb copy is limited to in-frame clones, with some not included. Among fewer than 110,000 clones listed, 91% were seen once. Germline assignment: CDR1 MNHEY and CDR2 SVGAGI. Trimming took 6 bases from V and 8 from J, leaving 19 bases between them. CDR3 length: 15 amino acids. The TCR originated in an adult in good health. The sequencing used peripheral blood, collected on day 0 of AZD1222 vaccination. The J gene is TRBJ1-4, the V gene TRBV6-5; no definite D call. CDR3 DNA: TGTGCCAGCAGCTTGAGCCCATCTCGCGGCGAAAAACTGTTTTTT. This codes for CASSLSPSRGEKLFF.